The clone carrying this T cell receptor beta chain was seen repeatedly, ten times or more. Its antigen is not identified. With MiXCR, TCRdb reprocessed the PCR reads. The table shows almost 35,000 clones, with about a sixth occurring only once. All patients reached thyroid surgery having received no treatment beforehand. This sample is part of a study of metastatic and nonmetastatic thyroid tumors. In the study overall: Repertoire comparisons spanned blood and tumor or nodule tissue from malignant and benign thyroid patients. General study findings and limits: Reportedly, malignant thyroid tumors had significantly higher TCR beta diversity than benign nodules, in blood and tumor.

V was pared by 3 bases and J by 1 base, with 8 bases between. CDR3 size: 15 residues. Per germline, CDR1 SGHNT and CDR2 YYREEE (reference sequence). This chain joins TRBV5-4 and TRBJ2-6, with D perhaps TRBD2 (6 bases). This clonotype was obtained from a female donor with papillary thyroid cancer or a benign thyroid nodule (not recorded which). Some clones in this sample may be carry-over from other donors' samples. Sequenced sample: blood. The CDR3 region has the DNA TGTGCCAGCAGCTCCGGGACTTCTGGGGCCAACGTCCTGACTTTC. Translating gives CASSSGTSGANVLTF.